Listed below are T cell receptor beta chains from one sample, sequenced in a study of vaccination effects on CD4 cells after COVID-19. Generated by immunoSEQ multiplex PCR, the TCRdb table keeps only in-frame clones and is missing some. The sample yields tens of thousands of clones, 73% seen once. These receptors have no identified antigens. Sequenced material: CD4+ T cells from PBMCs cultured with HCoV-229E spike peptides, taken before COVID-19 vaccination. These receptors originate from a human donor who received a COVID-19 vaccine. The CDR3 runs from the conserved cysteine through the conserved F or W. Each record gives: J gene, V gene, CDR3 protein.

j_call: TRBJ1-6; v_call: TRBV9; cdr3_aa: CASSPTGSGETSPLHF
j_call: TRBJ1-6; v_call: TRBV7-2; cdr3_aa: CASSLEGGGRSPLHF
j_call: TRBJ1-2; v_call: TRBV19; cdr3_aa: CASSIRTGLTYGYTF
j_call: TRBJ1-3; v_call: TRBV28; cdr3_aa: CASSPPGRFSGNTIYF
j_call: TRBJ2-1; v_call: TRBV6-5; cdr3_aa: CASFRLYNEQFF
j_call: TRBJ1-6; v_call: TRBV6-6; cdr3_aa: CASSPDRVNSPLHF
j_call: TRBJ1-3; v_call: TRBV7-9; cdr3_aa: CASSLGQGNTIYF
j_call: TRBJ1-2; v_call: TRBV5-4; cdr3_aa: CASSLAPGGAYGYTF
j_call: TRBJ1-3; v_call: TRBV5-1; cdr3_aa: CASSSNVIGSGNTIYF
j_call: TRBJ2-7; v_call: TRBV19; cdr3_aa: CATRGLSSYEQYF
j_call: TRBJ2-5; v_call: TRBV2; cdr3_aa: CASSLDRVLRGGETQYF
j_call: TRBJ1-3; v_call: TRBV9; cdr3_aa: CASSAGFSSGNTIYF
j_call: TRBJ1-2; v_call: TRBV14; cdr3_aa: CASSVQGGGVVSGYTF
j_call: TRBJ2-1; v_call: TRBV4-2; cdr3_aa: CASSQAGGESSVQFF
j_call: TRBJ1-4; v_call: TRBV3-1/TRBV3-2; cdr3_aa: CASSQSQGLGEKLFF
j_call: TRBJ1-5; v_call: TRBV5-5; cdr3_aa: CASRAAGVRSNQPQHF
j_call: TRBJ2-1; v_call: TRBV6-1; cdr3_aa: CASSVGLAGGVIDGQFF
j_call: TRBJ2-5; v_call: TRBV3-1/TRBV3-2; cdr3_aa: CASSQGTSEWETQYF
j_call: TRBJ1-2; v_call: TRBV10-3; cdr3_aa: CAISDGNYGYTF
j_call: TRBJ2-2; v_call: TRBV30; cdr3_aa: CAWTLGGGPAGELFF
j_call: TRBJ2-3; v_call: TRBV3-1/TRBV3-2; cdr3_aa: CASIFSGSPDTQYF
j_call: TRBJ1-1; v_call: TRBV27; cdr3_aa: CASSSEGGLGTEAFF
j_call: TRBJ2-1; v_call: TRBV5-1; cdr3_aa: CASSLGDRLSYNEQFF
j_call: TRBJ1-2; v_call: TRBV7-8; cdr3_aa: CASSSAGTGVYGYTF
j_call: TRBJ2-7; v_call: TRBV27; cdr3_aa: CASSFLLPGQGYEQYF
j_call: TRBJ1-2; v_call: TRBV6-5; cdr3_aa: CASSYSIGYYGYTF
j_call: TRBJ2-3; v_call: TRBV3-1/TRBV3-2; cdr3_aa: CASSAGLAGIADTQYF
j_call: TRBJ1-5; v_call: TRBV7-9; cdr3_aa: CASSLERSNQPQHF
j_call: TRBJ2-1; v_call: TRBV6-6; cdr3_aa: CASSYLSGEQFF
j_call: TRBJ2-5; v_call: TRBV7-9; cdr3_aa: CASRRLAGGGETQYF
j_call: TRBJ2-2; v_call: TRBV19; cdr3_aa: CASSRHTGTPWEQKNTGELFF
j_call: TRBJ2-4; v_call: TRBV18; cdr3_aa: CASSPGVTWNIQYF
j_call: TRBJ2-5; v_call: TRBV9; cdr3_aa: CASSVLPNQETQYF
j_call: TRBJ1-2; v_call: TRBV7-9; cdr3_aa: CASNGRRGGYTF
j_call: TRBJ2-5; v_call: TRBV5-1; cdr3_aa: CASSPSGNQETQYF
j_call: TRBJ2-7; v_call: TRBV28; cdr3_aa: CASSRNEQYF
j_call: TRBJ1-2; v_call: TRBV12-3/TRBV12-4; cdr3_aa: CASRGQEYGYTF
j_call: TRBJ2-7; v_call: TRBV29-1; cdr3_aa: CSVEGRERSEQYF
j_call: TRBJ2-1; v_call: TRBV27; cdr3_aa: CASSFPLYNEQFF
j_call: TRBJ1-2; v_call: TRBV5-1; cdr3_aa: CASSSGQSYGYTF
j_call: TRBJ2-5; v_call: TRBV4-1; cdr3_aa: CASSQAGPETQYF